One and the same sample provided the 27 T cell receptor beta chains below, sequenced in a study of glioma-infiltrating T cells. Using RNA template, CDR3s of TCR alpha and beta were amplified with iRepertoire arm-PCR. From the multiplex PCR reads, TCRdb called clonotypes with MiXCR, one entry per CDR3 protein. The repertoire includes around 350,000 distinct CDR3 sequences, around 38% of them detected once, and about 12% sits in the top ten. Sequencing used glioma tissue, nonneoplastic brain tissue, or PBMCs (not recorded which). The receptors derive from a human donor with low-grade glioma or glioblastoma, undergoing nonglioma brain surgery, or in good health (not recorded which).

About this clonotype itself: A clone one base away is much larger, so this may be a read error. The chain links TRBV28 to TRBJ2-3, with 11 positions matching TRBD2. Germline V lookup: CDR1 MDHEN, CDR2 SYDVKM. The CDR3 sequence is 16 residues long. V dropped 6 bases and J dropped 5; count of bases not matched to a gene: 10. The CDR3 reads CASSERLAGTGDTQYF. DNA of the CDR3: TGTGCCAGCAGCGAGCGACTAGCGGGAACTGGAGATACGCAGTATTTT.

This clonotype appeared a single time. A read error may produce the germline difference seen at one junction end. The chain uses TRBV7-9 and TRBJ1-1; D is uncertain. The germline V gene has CDR1 SEHNR and CDR2 FQNEAQ (reference sequence). The CDR3 length is 13 residues. Here the CDR3 reads CAGSFGRNTEAFF. The CDR3 nucleotides are TGTGCCGGCAGCTTTGGCAGGAACACTGAAGCTTTCTTT.

At least ten counts were recorded for this clonotype. The rearrangement links TRBV7-2 to TRBJ2-3; D is uncertain. The germline V gene encodes CDR1 SGHTA and CDR2 FQGNSA. The germline V and J ends were trimmed by 4 bases and 3 bases, with 11 bases remaining between them. CDR3 length: 14 amino acids. The CDR3, as DNA: TGTGCCAGCAGCTCATCGCCGAGGACAGATACGCAGTATTTT. Translated: CASSSSPRTDTQYF.

Regarding this clonotype: With a much larger clone just one base away, this may be a read error. The chain recombines TRBV20-1 with TRBJ1-5; 9 bases fit TRBD1. There are 12 residues in the CDR3. Germline lookup yields CDR1 DFQATT and CDR2 SNEGSKA (reference sequence). The CDR3 here is CSATGGNQPQRF. Written as DNA, the CDR3 is TGCAGTGCAACAGGGGGCAATCAGCCCCAGCGTTTT.

This clonotype was seen repeatedly, ten times or more. The J gene is TRBJ1-2, the V gene TRBV6-1, with 9 positions matching TRBD1. CDR3 length: 14 residues. CDR1 and CDR2 (germline): MNHNS, SASEGT. Trimming took 7 bases from V and 8 from J; bases not matched to a gene: 11. The chain's CDR3 is CASTSLGTGRGYTF. DNA of the CDR3: TGTGCCAGCACCAGCTTAGGGACAGGGAGAGGCTACACCTTC.

Comments on this clonotype: Possible read error: a much larger clone is one base away. This chain joins TRBV6-8 and TRBJ2-1; D might be TRBD2 (5 bases). Trimming removed 0 bases at V and 5 bases at J, with 14 bases between. The CDR3 extends over 16 amino acids. Per the germline V gene, CDR1 is MNHGY and CDR2 is SAAAGT. The CDR3 DNA follows: TGTGCCAGCAGTTACTCGAGAGGACTGGCACACAATGAGCAGTTCTTC. It is translated as CASSYSRGLAHNEQFF.

Many counts were recorded for this clonotype. V usage is TRBV7-2 and J usage is TRBJ2-2; D is unresolved. The CDR3 spans 12 residues. The V end lost 6 bases, the J end lost 4 bases, and 6 bases lay between the germline ends. Germline assignment: CDR1 SGHTA and CDR2 FQGNSA. CDR3 protein: CASSLRTGELFF. CDR3 nucleotide sequence: TGTGCCAGCAGTTTACGCACCGGGGAGCTGTTTTTT.

Notes on this clonotype: This may be a read error, as it is one base from a much larger clone. The CDR3 spells CASNQGPTDTQYF. The CDR3 nucleotides are TGTGCCAGCAACCAGGGACCCACAGATACGCAGTATTTT. The gene calls are TRBV28 and TRBJ2-3; D is possibly TRBD1 or TRBD2 (5 bases each). The CDR3 loop spans 13 amino acids. In germline, CDR1 is MDHEN, CDR2 SYDVKM. Trimming pared 7 bases from V and 2 bases from J, leaving 10 bases between.

To note about this clonotype: Since a much larger clone is just one base distant, this may be a read error. The genes are TRBV20-1 and TRBJ2-1; D perhaps matches TRBD1 (6 bases). From germline, CDR1 is DFQATT and CDR2 SNEGSKA (reference sequence). CDR3 length: 15 residues. The V end was cut by 6 bases, the J end by 7 bases, with 22 bases between. CDR3 sequence reads: CSARTGTPAKNEQFF. The CDR3 bases are TGCAGTGCCAGGACCGGGACACCAGCGAAGAATGAGCAGTTCTTC.

The rearrangement links TRBV7-2 to TRBJ2-7; 8 bases line up with TRBD1. Per the germline V gene, CDR1 is SGHTA and CDR2 is FQGNSA. This CDR3 contains 14 residues. With V trimmed by 5 bases and J by 1 base, 4 bases remained unmatched. CDR3 residues: CASSGQGISYEQYF. CDR3 DNA: TGTGCCAGCAGCGGACAGGGTATTTCCTACGAGCAGTACTTC.

This clonotype was seen ten or more times. CDR3 loop: CASSDTGVRQETQYF. CDR3 nucleotides: TGTGCCAGCAGTGACACGGGAGTTCGGCAAGAGACCCAGTACTTC. The chain carries TRBV6-2 or TRBV6-3 and TRBJ2-5; D perhaps matches TRBD2 (6 bases). This CDR3 has 15 amino acids. Per germline, CDR1 MNHEY and CDR2 SVGEGT. Trimming removed 5 bases at V and 2 bases at J, with 15 bases between.

This clonotype was picked up many times. The chain carries TRBV6-1 and TRBJ2-7, with D possibly being TRBD1 (5 bases). The germline CDR1 and CDR2 sequences are MNHNS and SASEGT. The CDR3 is 13 amino acids. Trimming took off 8 bases at V and 3 bases at J, with 14 bases between the two ends. In DNA form, the CDR3 reads TGTGCCAGCTGTTGGGGCAGTGACTACGAGCAGTACTTC. Protein sequence: CASCWGSDYEQYF.

In this sample, this clonotype turned up a few times. V usage is TRBV10-3 and J usage is TRBJ2-5; 10 positions agree with TRBD2. The trim removed 4 bases at V and 13 bases at J, leaving 12 bases unmatched. The CDR3 has 14 amino acids. Germline CDR1 and CDR2: ENHRY and SYGVKD. In DNA, the CDR3 is TGTGCCATCAGTGGTCCCGGAGCGGGAGGGCCTTCGTACTTC. It codes for CAISGPGAGGPSYF.

In its sample, this clonotype was seen a few times. This chain links TRBV20-1 with TRBJ2-3, with 7 bases lining up with TRBD2. This CDR3 has 13 amino acids. Unmatched junction bases numbered 7, after V lost 7 bases and J lost 3 bases. Germline V gives CDR1 DFQATT, CDR2 SNEGSKA (reference sequence). The CDR3 DNA sequence: TGCAGTGGGGAGGGAGGGCCAACAGATACGCAGTATTTT. Translating it yields CSGEGGPTDTQYF.

With regard to this clonotype: This may stem from a read error, because a much larger clone lies one nucleotide away. The rearrangement joins TRBV27 to TRBJ1-2; D not certain. Germline assignment: CDR1 MNHEY and CDR2 SMNVEV (reference sequence). CDR3 length equals 13 residues. CDR3 amino acids: CASRPRSNYAYTF. The CDR3 bases are TGTGCCAGCAGACCCAGATCTAACTATGCCTACACCTTC.

The rearrangement links TRBV25-1 to TRBJ2-1; TRBD2 agrees at 9 bases. CDR1 MGHDK and CDR2 SYGVNS come from the germline V gene. J was trimmed by 4 bases and V by 1 base; bases with no gene match: 5. The CDR3 runs 16 residues. CDR3 nucleotide sequence: TGTGCCAGCAGTGAATTGACTAGCGGAGAATACAATGAGCAGTTCTTC. Residues: CASSELTSGEYNEQFF.

This clonotype was observed a single time. The genes are TRBV7-3 and TRBJ1-2, with TRBD1 matching over 8 bases. Per germline, CDR1 SGHTA and CDR2 FQGTGA. CDR3 size: 15 residues. V lost 1 base and J lost 7; bases outside the gene matches: 8. CDR3 bases: TGTGCCAGCAGCTTAAGGGCAGGGGGCGATTCTGGCTACACCTTC. Translating gives CASSLRAGGDSGYTF.

The V call is TRBV7-2, the J call TRBJ2-5; possibly TRBD1 for D (6 bases). Trimming cost V 6 bases and J 3 bases, with 20 bases left between them. This CDR3 region has 16 residues. Germline CDR1 SGHTA, CDR2 FQGNSA. CDR3 sequence reads: CASSRQEPPREETQYF. CDR3 DNA sequence: TGTGCCAGCAGTCGACAGGAGCCCCCTCGGGAAGAGACCCAGTACTTC.

This clonotype showed up many times. This chain connects TRBV28 to TRBJ2-7; 7 nucleotides agree with TRBD1. CDR3 length: 13 amino acids. V lost 3 bases, J lost 3 bases, and 2 bases stayed unmatched. Germline values: CDR1 MDHEN, CDR2 SYDVKM. The CDR3 here is CASSFDRDYEQYF. The CDR3 region has the DNA TGTGCCAGCAGTTTCGACAGGGACTACGAGCAGTACTTC.

This clonotype was observed a few times. The chain joins TRBV4-2 to TRBJ2-3; D is unclear. Per the germline V gene, CDR1 is LGHNA and CDR2 is YNFKEQ. The V and J ends lost 0 bases and 0 bases respectively, with 7 bases between them. This CDR3 comprises 15 residues. The chain's CDR3 is CASSQEKFSTDTQYF. CDR3 coding DNA: TGTGCCAGCAGCCAAGAAAAATTTAGCACAGATACGCAGTATTTT.

The chain links TRBV2 to TRBJ1-1; no clear D. Trimming pared 7 bases from V and 4 bases from J, leaving 13 bases between. Germline values: CDR1 SNHLY, CDR2 FYNNEI. The CDR3 covers 13 residues. The CDR3 is CASNPGRFTEAFF. The CDR3 region has the DNA TGTGCCAGCAACCCGGGGAGGTTCACTGAAGCTTTCTTT.

Regarding this clonotype: The junction does not match germline at one end; this may be a read error. The V call is TRBV7-2, the J call TRBJ2-5, with D perhaps being TRBD1 or TRBD2 (6 bases each). The V gene's germline CDR1 is SGHTA and CDR2 FQGNSA. The CDR3 runs 13 residues. For the CDR3, the DNA is TGTGCCAGCAGCCGGAGGGCCCAGGGGACCCAGTGCTTC. Translated, it gives CASSRRAQGTQCF.

The chain employs TRBV20-1 and TRBJ2-7, with 12 nucleotides matching TRBD2. The CDR3 loop spans 14 amino acids. With V trimmed by 5 bases and J by 2 bases, 4 bases remained unmatched. Germline-derived CDR1 and CDR2 are DFQATT and SNEGSKA (reference sequence). The chain's CDR3 is CSARTSGKPYEQYF. CDR3 in DNA: TGCAGTGCTCGGACTAGCGGGAAGCCCTACGAGCAGTACTTC.

This clonotype was counted between two and nine times. V and J are TRBV12-3 or TRBV12-4 and TRBJ1-3; D is possibly TRBD1 (5 bases). V dropped 7 bases and J dropped 6 bases, with 13 bases sitting between them. This CDR3 has 13 residues. The CDR3 DNA follows: TGTGCCAGCACACCGGGACTTCTAAACACCATATATTTT. It is translated as CASTPGLLNTIYF.

V gene TRBV5-4 combines with J gene TRBJ2-3; TRBD2 matches 8 bases. J was trimmed by 11 bases and V by 4 bases; bases with no gene match: 12. Looked up from germline, CDR1 is SGHNT and CDR2 is YYREEE (reference sequence). CDR3 length equals 14 residues. CDR3 nucleotide sequence: TGTGCCAGCAGCCCGGATAGCGGGAACCCGAAGCAGTATTTT. As protein: CASSPDSGNPKQYF.

CDR3 sequence reads: CSVESGGSFGSTNEKLFF. In nucleotides, the CDR3 is TGCAGCGTTGAATCCGGGGGTTCGTTCGGTTCGACTAATGAAAAACTGTTTTTT. The V gene is TRBV29-1, the J gene TRBJ1-4; perhaps TRBD1 as D (5 bases). The CDR3 has 18 residues. CDR1 is SQVTM and CDR2 is ANQGSEA in the germline V gene. Trimming removed 2 bases from V and 2 bases from J, with 21 bases in between.

In this sample, this clonotype turned up a few times. This chain joins TRBV12-3 or TRBV12-4 and TRBJ1-1, with unresolved D. The V end was cut by 4 bases, the J end by 1 base, with 7 bases between. This CDR3 has 13 residues. The CDR3 sequence: CASSWIGNTEAFF. Here the CDR3 DNA reads TGTGCCAGCAGTTGGATCGGGAACACTGAAGCTTTCTTT.